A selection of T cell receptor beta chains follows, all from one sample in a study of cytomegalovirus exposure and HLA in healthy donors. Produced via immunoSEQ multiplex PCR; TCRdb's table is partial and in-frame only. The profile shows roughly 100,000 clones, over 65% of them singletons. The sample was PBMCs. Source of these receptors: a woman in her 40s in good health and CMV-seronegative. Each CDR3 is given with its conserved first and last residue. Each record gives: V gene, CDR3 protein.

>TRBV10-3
CAISEGEAHNEQFF
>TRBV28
CASSSFGQGRLYGYTF
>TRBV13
CASSLLPSGPQETQYF
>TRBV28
CATKGHLESYEQYF
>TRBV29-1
CSVEGGGGKWGARNIQYF
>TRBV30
CAWSFGGELFF
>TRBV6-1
CASSPRRGEQFF
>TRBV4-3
CASSQGPSRNYGYTF
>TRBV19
CASSHRSSDTQYF
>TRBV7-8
CASSPNRGATYEQYF
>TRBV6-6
CASSTQDRGINGYTF
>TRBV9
CASSAVAGDYEQYF
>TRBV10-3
CAISERGNTEAFF
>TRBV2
CASIRESSYEQYF
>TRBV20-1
CSARQGAGYTF
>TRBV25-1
CASRGGTTSEQYF
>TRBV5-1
CASSLTAGPEKLFF
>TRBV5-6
CASSLARGGGGNTIYF
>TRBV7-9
CSSSLGEKLFF
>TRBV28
CASSSSDRVRTEAFF
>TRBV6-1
CASSEMRTEAFF
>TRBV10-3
CAISEGGQGTGYGYTF
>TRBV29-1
CSVGYSSNQPQHF
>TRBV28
CASSPSGGNTQYF
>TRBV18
CASSPRPTGVADTEAFF
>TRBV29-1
CSLRGTGTDSEQFF
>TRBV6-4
CASSVTSGSTDTQYF
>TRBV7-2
CASSLIGRLAGGAGETQYF
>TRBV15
CATSKDRVSGYTF
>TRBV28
CASSSRDSDEKLFF
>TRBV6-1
CASKLGGAATDTQYF
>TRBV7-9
CSSSPEGGYVLNQPQHF
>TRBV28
CASSLLAQRVFSYGYTF
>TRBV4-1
CASSQVFGQLSSSQYF
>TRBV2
CASGRQGQQETQYF
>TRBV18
CASSPLSDYEQYF
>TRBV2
CASIGTPSYEQYF
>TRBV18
CASSPGTVRQPQHF
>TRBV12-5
CASGPPPGGETQYF
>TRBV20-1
CSARTVETQYF
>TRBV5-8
CASSLALALKGEKLFF